The rows below give T cell receptor beta chains drawn from one sample of a study of T cells in Graves' hyperthyroidism and ophthalmopathy. Using its own MiXCR run on the multiplex PCR reads, TCRdb lists one record per CDR3 protein. The profile shows 650,000 to 850,000 distinct CDR3 sequences, under 20% of them singletons. Sequencing used blood. All receptors derive from a woman aged 45-65 years with Graves' hyperthyroidism that later progressed to Graves' ophthalmopathy. Both conserved end residues are part of each CDR3. Each record gives: J gene, V gene, clone size, D gene, CDR3 protein, CDR3 DNA. D genes are given only for firm matches. Part of the rows lack a size; the others show once, few, many or a class for expanded clones.

J: TRBJ1-4; V: TRBV3-1; size: -; D: -; CDR3: CASSQVEGEPNEKLFF; DNA: TGTGCCAGCAGCCAAGTAGAGGGGGAACCTAATGAAAAACTGTTTTTT
J: TRBJ1-3; V: TRBV10-3; size: few; D: -; CDR3: CAISGRGENTIYF; DNA: TGTGCCATCAGTGGGAGAGGGGAAAACACCATATATTTT
J: TRBJ2-3; V: TRBV13; size: -; D: TRBD2; CDR3: CASSLRSGDEDTQYF; DNA: TGTGCCAGCAGCTTACGAAGCGGGGACGAAGATACGCAGTATTTT
J: TRBJ1-1; V: TRBV11-2; size: many; D: -; CDR3: CASSLLLGMNTEAFF; DNA: TGTGCCAGCAGCTTACTCTTGGGAATGAACACTGAAGCTTTCTTT
J: TRBJ2-5; V: TRBV5-1; size: -; D: TRBD2; CDR3: CASSTGTGTTGTQYF; DNA: TGCGCCAGCAGCACGGGGACCGGGACTACAGGGACCCAGTACTTC
J: TRBJ1-5; V: TRBV19; size: few; D: -; CDR3: CATRTGNQPQHF; DNA: TGTGCCACACGGACAGGCAATCAGCCCCAGCATTTT
J: TRBJ2-3; V: TRBV11-3; size: many; D: TRBD2; CDR3: CASSLGGFTDTQYF; DNA: TGTGCCAGCAGCCTCGGGGGGTTCACAGATACGCAGTATTTT
J: TRBJ2-2; V: TRBV3-1; size: few; D: -; CDR3: CASSQGNWGSGTGELFF; DNA: TGTGCCAGCAGCCAAGGAAATTGGGGCTCGGGGACCGGGGAGCTGTTTTTT
J: TRBJ2-1; V: TRBV12-3/TRBV12-4; size: few; D: -; CDR3: CASRALYNEQFF; DNA: TGTGCCAGCAGGGCCCTATACAATGAGCAGTTCTTC
J: TRBJ2-2; V: TRBV2; size: many; D: -; CDR3: CASSPYRTNTGELFF; DNA: TGTGCCAGCTCACCATACAGGACGAACACCGGGGAGCTGTTTTTT
J: TRBJ2-3; V: TRBV13; size: -; D: TRBD2; CDR3: CASSTGTSGGIFNTQYF; DNA: TGTGCCAGCAGCACAGGGACTAGCGGGGGGATTTTTAATACGCAGTATTTT
J: TRBJ1-2; V: TRBV20-1; size: few; D: -; CDR3: CSARPYGGINYGYTF; DNA: TGCAGTGCTAGACCCTATGGGGGGATTAACTATGGCTACACCTTC
J: TRBJ2-2; V: TRBV7-2; size: few; D: -; CDR3: CASSPRPGGASAGELFF; DNA: TGTGCCAGCAGCCCACGTCCTGGGGGGGCCTCCGCCGGGGAGCTGTTTTTT
J: TRBJ2-2; V: TRBV7-3; size: many; D: TRBD2; CDR3: CASSLSSGGPNTGELFF; DNA: TGTGCCAGCAGCTTAAGTAGCGGGGGGCCTAACACCGGGGAGCTGTTTTTT
J: TRBJ1-1; V: TRBV29-1; size: -; D: -; CDR3: CSVGRGGNTEAFF; DNA: TGCAGCGTTGGTAGGGGTGGAAACACTGAAGCTTTCTTT
J: TRBJ1-1; V: TRBV5-1; size: -; D: -; CDR3: CASSLGPQLMFF; DNA: TGCGCCAGCAGCTTAGGACCCCAATTGATGTTCTTT
J: TRBJ2-1; V: TRBV4-2; size: few; D: -; CDR3: CASSQDLNGGRNEQFF; DNA: TGTGCCAGCAGCCAAGATCTGAACGGGGGGCGCAATGAGCAGTTCTTC
J: TRBJ2-7; V: TRBV20-1; size: few; D: -; CDR3: CSARDFGDYEQYF; DNA: TGCAGTGCTAGAGATTTCGGCGACTACGAGCAGTACTTC
J: TRBJ2-7; V: TRBV5-4; size: -; D: TRBD2; CDR3: CASRPTSGGGNEQYF; DNA: TGTGCCAGCAGACCTACTAGCGGGGGGGGGAACGAGCAGTACTTC
J: TRBJ2-7; V: TRBV20-1; size: -; D: -; CDR3: CSVLLSYEQYF; DNA: TGCAGTGTACTCCTCTCCTACGAGCAGTACTTC
J: TRBJ2-3; V: TRBV6-2/TRBV6-3; size: -; D: TRBD2; CDR3: CAAHRGLAGGVDTQYF; DNA: TGTGCCGCCCATCGGGGACTAGCGGGGGGGGTAGATACGCAGTATTTT
J: TRBJ2-1; V: TRBV6-1; size: -; D: -; CDR3: CATRPRTLSSYNEQFF; DNA: TGTGCCACCCGACCAAGGACGCTAAGCTCCTACAATGAGCAGTTCTTC
J: TRBJ1-4; V: TRBV3-1; size: many; D: -; CDR3: CASSQDPGGLYEKLFF; DNA: TGTGCCAGCAGCCAAGATCCCGGGGGCTTATATGAAAAACTGTTTTTT
J: TRBJ2-1; V: TRBV20-1; size: -; D: -; CDR3: CSARDGTDTYNEQFF; DNA: TGCAGTGCTAGAGACGGGACTGACACCTACAATGAGCAGTTCTTC
J: TRBJ1-1; V: TRBV5-1; size: -; D: -; CDR3: CASTGEGITEAFF; DNA: TGCGCCAGCACGGGAGAAGGAATCACTGAAGCTTTCTTT
J: TRBJ1-5; V: TRBV6-1; size: -; D: -; CDR3: CASSEVSGLEPQHF; DNA: TGTGCCAGCAGTGAAGTCTCCGGCTTGGAGCCCCAGCATTTT
J: TRBJ1-1; V: TRBV7-3; size: few; D: -; CDR3: CASSFRERTEAFF; DNA: TGTGCCAGCAGCTTCCGCGAGCGCACTGAAGCTTTCTTT
J: TRBJ2-2; V: TRBV3-1; size: many; D: -; CDR3: CASSQGGNTGELFF; DNA: TGTGCCAGCAGCCAAGGGGGGAACACCGGGGAGCTGTTTTTT
J: TRBJ2-7; V: TRBV6-5; size: many; D: TRBD1; CDR3: CASSYSGQGAEEQYF; DNA: TGTGCCAGCAGTTACTCCGGACAGGGGGCGGAAGAGCAGTACTTC
J: TRBJ1-4; V: TRBV27; size: few; D: TRBD1; CDR3: CASSLHVGQGEKLFF; DNA: TGTGCCAGCAGTTTGCACGTGGGACAGGGAGAAAAACTGTTTTTT
J: TRBJ1-2; V: TRBV10-2; size: -; D: -; CDR3: CASSESTYSGDGYTF; DNA: TGCGCCAGCAGTGAGTCGACTTACTCTGGGGATGGCTACACCTTC
J: TRBJ1-1; V: TRBV12-3/TRBV12-4; size: many; D: -; CDR3: CASSPPDRLNTEAFF; DNA: TGTGCCAGCAGTCCCCCCGACAGACTGAACACTGAAGCTTTCTTT
J: TRBJ2-2; V: TRBV5-6; size: -; D: -; CDR3: CASSLPRDTGELFF; DNA: TGTGCCAGCAGCTTGCCCCGGGACACCGGGGAGCTGTTTTTT
J: TRBJ1-5; V: TRBV20-1; size: -; D: -; CDR3: CSATPWGGNQPQHF; DNA: TGCAGTGCCACCCCCTGGGGAGGCAATCAGCCCCAGCATTTT
J: TRBJ1-3; V: TRBV12-3/TRBV12-4; size: -; D: -; CDR3: CASSAGPSTTIYF; DNA: TGTGCCAGCAGCGCCGGACCGTCGACCACCATATATTTT
J: TRBJ2-5; V: TRBV4-1; size: -; D: -; CDR3: CASSQLGGRETQYF; DNA: TGCGCCAGCAGCCAACTAGGGGGAAGAGAGACCCAGTACTTC
J: TRBJ1-1; V: TRBV15; size: few; D: -; CDR3: CATSREFTEAFF; DNA: TGTGCCACCAGCAGAGAATTCACTGAAGCTTTCTTT
J: TRBJ1-5; V: TRBV4-1; size: few; D: TRBD1; CDR3: CASSQVPGTGNQPQHF; DNA: TGCGCCAGCAGCCAAGTGCCCGGGACAGGGAATCAGCCCCAGCATTTT
J: TRBJ2-1; V: TRBV7-6; size: few; D: TRBD1; CDR3: CASSIGTVNEQFF; DNA: TGTGCCAGCAGCATCGGGACAGTTAATGAGCAGTTCTTC
J: TRBJ2-7; V: TRBV9; size: few; D: -; CDR3: CASSPQTEPYEQYF; DNA: TGTGCCAGCAGCCCTCAGACTGAACCCTACGAGCAGTACTTC
J: TRBJ1-1; V: TRBV7-9; size: many; D: -; CDR3: CASSLTLDTEAFF; DNA: TGTGCCAGCAGCTTAACCCTGGACACTGAAGCTTTCTTT
J: TRBJ2-7; V: TRBV29-1; size: few; D: -; CDR3: CSVEAGDYEQYF; DNA: TGCAGCGTTGAAGCGGGGGACTACGAGCAGTACTTC
J: TRBJ2-5; V: TRBV7-6; size: -; D: TRBD1; CDR3: CASSNGQGKTQYF; DNA: TGTGCCAGCAGCAACGGACAGGGGAAGACCCAGTACTTC
J: TRBJ2-3; V: TRBV7-2; size: -; D: -; CDR3: CASISEAPWADTQYF; DNA: TGTGCCAGCATCTCAGAGGCCCCGTGGGCAGATACGCAGTATTTT
J: TRBJ2-7; V: TRBV7-9; size: -; D: TRBD2; CDR3: CASSGTSDYEQYF; DNA: TGTGCCAGCAGCGGGACTAGCGACTACGAGCAGTACTTC
J: TRBJ1-1; V: TRBV3-1; size: many; D: -; CDR3: CASSQVEATEAFF; DNA: TGTGCCAGCAGCCAAGTCGAAGCCACTGAAGCTTTCTTT
J: TRBJ2-5; V: TRBV10-2; size: few; D: -; CDR3: CASSDQGYQETQYF; DNA: TGCGCCAGCAGTGATCAGGGGTACCAAGAGACCCAGTACTTC
J: TRBJ2-1; V: TRBV2; size: -; D: -; CDR3: CASSRIFGRGNEQFF; DNA: TGTGCCAGCAGTCGCATTTTCGGTCGGGGTAATGAGCAGTTCTTC
J: TRBJ2-1; V: TRBV7-9; size: once; D: TRBD2; CDR3: CASSRGSGGADEQFF; DNA: TGTGCCAGCAGCCGGGGAAGCGGGGGGGCGGATGAGCAGTTCTTC
J: TRBJ2-5; V: TRBV5-1; size: many; D: TRBD2; CDR3: CASRLGTREETQYF; DNA: TGCGCCAGCAGACTCGGGACTAGGGAAGAGACCCAGTACTTC
J: TRBJ2-2; V: TRBV10-2; size: -; D: -; CDR3: CASRTLDPVTGELFF; DNA: TGCGCCAGCAGAACCCTTGACCCAGTCACCGGGGAGCTGTTTTTT
J: TRBJ1-1; V: TRBV19; size: -; D: -; CDR3: CASSFPTGMNTEAFF; DNA: TGTGCCAGTAGTTTCCCTACAGGGATGAACACTGAAGCTTTCTTT
J: TRBJ2-5; V: TRBV2; size: few; D: -; CDR3: CASSEANEETQYF; DNA: TGTGCCAGCAGTGAAGCCAACGAGGAGACCCAGTACTTC
J: TRBJ1-6; V: TRBV27; size: few; D: -; CDR3: CANSFYRGLDSPLHF; DNA: TGTGCCAACAGTTTCTACCGAGGGCTTGATTCACCCCTCCACTTT
J: TRBJ1-3; V: TRBV11-2; size: -; D: -; CDR3: CASSPDRPPNTIYF; DNA: TGTGCCAGCAGCCCAGACCGACCCCCAAACACCATATATTTT
J: TRBJ1-4; V: TRBV7-6; size: -; D: TRBD1; CDR3: CASGQNEKLFF; DNA: TGTGCCTCGGGACAGAATGAAAAACTGTTTTTT
J: TRBJ2-3; V: TRBV20-1; size: -; D: TRBD2; CDR3: CSARVRREGTDTQYF; DNA: TGCAGTGCTAGAGTGCGGCGGGAGGGCACAGATACGCAGTATTTT